This is a list of T cell receptor beta chains from one sample in a study of shared clonotypes between healthy human individuals. Profiling relied on immunoSEQ multiplex PCR, and the TCRdb table lists in-frame clones only, not all of them. This repertoire shows some 2 million clones, approximately 94% found once; its top ten account for 1.1%. Sequencing used naive CD8+ T cells sorted from blood. The receptors shown here come from a man between 18 and 29 years old in good health. Both conserved end residues are part of each CDR3. D genes are given only for firm matches. Part of the rows lack a size; the others show once, few, many or a class for expanded clones.

J | D | size | V | CDR3 | DNA
TRBJ1-1 | - | - | TRBV30 | CAFAMNTEAFF | TGTGCCTTCGCCATGAACACTGAAGCTTTCTTT
TRBJ2-3 | - | - | TRBV4-1 | CASSQGAWADTQYF | TGCGCCAGCAGCCAAGGCGCTTGGGCAGATACGCAGTATTTT
TRBJ1-3 | - | - | TRBV28 | CASSLTWSSGNTIYF | TGTGCCAGCAGTTTAACATGGAGCTCTGGAAACACCATATATTTT
TRBJ1-1 | - | - | TRBV7-3 | CASSPGVVARNTEAFF | TGTGCCAGCAGCCCGGGGGTCGTGGCCCGTAACACTGAAGCTTTCTTT
TRBJ2-2 | - | - | TRBV9 | CASSPGSTTGELFF | TGTGCCAGCAGCCCAGGGTCGACCACCGGGGAGCTGTTTTTT
TRBJ2-1 | - | - | TRBV5-6 | CASSYPEDNEQFF | TGTGCCAGCAGCTACCCCGAAGACAATGAGCAGTTCTTC
TRBJ2-7 | - | - | TRBV30 | CAWSEGPGTLDEQYF | TGTGCCTGGAGTGAGGGACCGGGAACTTTGGACGAGCAGTACTTC
TRBJ2-3 | - | few | TRBV6-1 | CASRRGALTDTQYF | TGTGCCAGCAGAAGGGGGGCCCTCACAGATACGCAGTATTTT
TRBJ2-7 | TRBD2 | - | TRBV13 | CASSSRTSGAYEQYF | TGTGCCAGCAGCTCCCGGACTAGCGGGGCCTACGAGCAGTACTTC
TRBJ2-3 | - | - | TRBV7-9 | CASSSNQLQDTQYF | TGTGCCAGCAGCTCGAACCAGTTACAGGATACGCAGTATTTT
TRBJ1-2 | - | - | TRBV19 | CASAPFVDGNGYTF | TGTGCCAGCGCCCCGTTTGTGGATGGGAATGGCTACACCTTC
TRBJ2-7 | TRBD2 | - | TRBV5-4 | CASSPDRRLAGGRASYEQYF | TGTGCCAGCAGCCCTGACCGACGACTAGCGGGAGGGAGGGCCTCCTACGAGCAGTACTTC
TRBJ1-6 | - | once | TRBV27 | CASSPSHSPLHF | TGTGCCAGCAGTCCCTCTCATTCACCCCTCCACTTT
TRBJ2-2 | TRBD1 | - | TRBV7-9 | CASSNGTGWTGELFF | TGTGCCAGCAGCAACGGGACAGGGTGGACCGGGGAGCTGTTTTTT
TRBJ2-7 | - | - | TRBV28 | CASSLTPRGLDEQYF | TGTGCCAGCAGTTTGACTCCCCGGGGCCTCGACGAGCAGTACTTC
TRBJ2-7 | TRBD2 | - | TRBV5-8 | CASSFPGLETHEQYF | TGTGCCAGCAGCTTCCCGGGACTAGAGACCCACGAGCAGTACTTC
TRBJ1-4 | - | - | TRBV12-5 | CASGSGRDLGEKLFF | TGTGCTAGTGGTTCGGGACGGGACCTTGGCGAAAAACTGTTTTTT
TRBJ1-4 | - | - | TRBV6-5 | CASSWGASEKLFF | TGTGCCAGCAGTTGGGGGGCCTCGGAAAAACTGTTTTTT
TRBJ2-5 | - | - | TRBV4-1 | CASSQPPLETQYF | TGCGCCAGCAGCCAACCCCCCTTGGAGACCCAGTACTTC
TRBJ2-1 | TRBD2 | - | TRBV4-1 | CASSPSGSVIKQFF | TGCGCCAGCAGCCCCAGCGGGAGTGTCATTAAGCAGTTCTTC
TRBJ2-2 | TRBD1 | - | TRBV5-1 | CASSRERQGADGELFF | TGCGCCAGCTCCCGGGAGAGACAGGGGGCTGACGGGGAGCTGTTTTTT
TRBJ2-3 | TRBD1 | - | TRBV2 | CASRDRGDTQYF | TGTGCCAGCAGGGACAGGGGGGATACGCAGTATTTT
TRBJ2-2 | - | - | TRBV27 | CASSLLGVGKTGELFF | TGTGCCAGCAGTTTATTAGGCGTGGGAAAAACCGGGGAGCTGTTTTTT
TRBJ2-1 | - | - | TRBV27 | CASSFGGSNEQFF | TGTGCCAGCAGTTTTGGCGGAAGCAATGAGCAGTTCTTC
TRBJ2-1 | TRBD2 | - | TRBV7-9 | CASSLGRISPNEQFF | TGTGCCAGCAGCCTCGGGAGGATTAGCCCCAATGAGCAGTTCTTC
TRBJ2-2 | - | - | TRBV5-1 | CASSSGTLNTGELFF | TGCGCCAGCAGCTCCGGGACACTGAACACCGGGGAGCTGTTTTTT
TRBJ2-2 | TRBD2 | - | TRBV30 | CAWSGLAGAGELFF | TGTGCCTGGAGTGGACTAGCGGGAGCTGGGGAGCTGTTTTTT
TRBJ2-2 | TRBD2 | - | TRBV6-6 | CASKWREGTGELFF | TGTGCCAGCAAATGGAGGGAGGGTACCGGGGAGCTGTTTTTT
TRBJ1-1 | - | - | TRBV5-1 | CASSWAGGNTEAFF | TGCGCCAGCAGCTGGGCTGGGGGGAACACTGAAGCTTTCTTT
TRBJ2-1 | - | - | TRBV27 | CASSLQGAEEQFF | TGTGCCAGCAGTTTACAAGGGGCGGAGGAGCAGTTCTTC
TRBJ2-7 | TRBD2 | - | TRBV11-2 | CASSPRSGLPSGAYEQYF | TGTGCCAGCAGCCCTCGAAGCGGGCTCCCTAGCGGAGCCTACGAGCAGTACTTC
TRBJ2-7 | - | - | TRBV5-6 | CASSVLRLAKPYEQYF | TGTGCCAGCAGCGTTTTACGGCTAGCGAAACCCTACGAGCAGTACTTC
TRBJ2-5 | TRBD2 | - | TRBV4-1 | CASSQDETSGGQETQYF | TGCGCCAGCAGCCAAGATGAGACTAGCGGGGGTCAAGAGACCCAGTACTTC
TRBJ1-2 | TRBD1 | - | TRBV6-6 | CASSYDWTGYPYGYTF | TGTGCCAGCAGTTACGATTGGACAGGGTATCCCTATGGCTACACCTTC
TRBJ2-7 | TRBD2 | - | TRBV2 | CASRWTSGTYEQYF | TGTGCCAGCAGGTGGACTAGCGGGACCTACGAGCAGTACTTC
TRBJ2-1 | TRBD1 | - | TRBV9 | CASSISGTALYNEQFF | TGTGCCAGCAGCATTTCCGGGACAGCTCTTTACAATGAGCAGTTCTTC
TRBJ2-1 | - | - | TRBV6-5 | CASSDGLKLVNEQFF | TGTGCCAGCAGCGATGGACTAAAATTAGTCAATGAGCAGTTCTTC
TRBJ1-3 | - | - | TRBV6-1 | CASSEDGFSGNTIYF | TGTGCCAGCAGTGAAGACGGCTTCTCTGGAAACACCATATATTTT
TRBJ1-1 | TRBD1 | - | TRBV5-1 | CASSQETGLEAFF | TGCGCCAGCAGCCAAGAGACAGGGCTTGAAGCTTTCTTT